This TCR beta chain was captured by sequencing in a study of identical twins. The study, taken as a whole, reports: Zero-insertion results could be subject to partial confounding by invariant MAIT and iNKT cells. High-abundance cord blood beta clonotypes had fewer insertions; memory repertoires showed none.

As for this clonotype: Its antigen is unknown.

cDNA carried unique molecular identifiers, and a universal primer site was added by template switching. TCRdb ran MiXCR on the 5' RACE reads and lists one entry per CDR3 protein. The repertoire holds under 300,000 distinct CDR3 sequences, with about an eighth as singletons. This CDR3 region has 16 residues. V lost 7 bases, J lost 0 bases, and 15 bases lay in between. This sample was also put to use in a study of yellow fever vaccine responses in identical twins. As reported in that work: Reportedly, the response of twins' T cells to the vaccine seemed partly convergent, partly personalized.

The chain combines TRBV12-3 or TRBV12-4 with TRBJ2-2, with D perhaps matching TRBD2 (5 bases). The sequence was obtained from a woman aged 18-29 years in good health. Sequenced input: memory (CD45RO+) T cells sorted from blood. This chain's CDR3 is CASILVEGPNTGELFF. The CDR3 bases are TGTGCCAGCATCCTGGTTGAGGGTCCGAACACCGGGGAGCTGTTTTTT.